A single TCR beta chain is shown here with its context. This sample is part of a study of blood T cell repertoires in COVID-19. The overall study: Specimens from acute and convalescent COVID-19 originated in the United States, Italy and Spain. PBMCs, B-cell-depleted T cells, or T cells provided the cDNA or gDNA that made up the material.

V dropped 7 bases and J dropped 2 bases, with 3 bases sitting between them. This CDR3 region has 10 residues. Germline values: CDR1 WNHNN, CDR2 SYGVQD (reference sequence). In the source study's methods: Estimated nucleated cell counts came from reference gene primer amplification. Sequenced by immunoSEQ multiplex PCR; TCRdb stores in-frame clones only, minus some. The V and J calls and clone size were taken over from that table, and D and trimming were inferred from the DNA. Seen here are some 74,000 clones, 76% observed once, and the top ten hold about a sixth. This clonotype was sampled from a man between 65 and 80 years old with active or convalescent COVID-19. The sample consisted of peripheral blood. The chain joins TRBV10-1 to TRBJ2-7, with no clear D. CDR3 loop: CASIAYEQYF. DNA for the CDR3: TGCGCCAGCATAGCCTACGAGCAGTACTTC.